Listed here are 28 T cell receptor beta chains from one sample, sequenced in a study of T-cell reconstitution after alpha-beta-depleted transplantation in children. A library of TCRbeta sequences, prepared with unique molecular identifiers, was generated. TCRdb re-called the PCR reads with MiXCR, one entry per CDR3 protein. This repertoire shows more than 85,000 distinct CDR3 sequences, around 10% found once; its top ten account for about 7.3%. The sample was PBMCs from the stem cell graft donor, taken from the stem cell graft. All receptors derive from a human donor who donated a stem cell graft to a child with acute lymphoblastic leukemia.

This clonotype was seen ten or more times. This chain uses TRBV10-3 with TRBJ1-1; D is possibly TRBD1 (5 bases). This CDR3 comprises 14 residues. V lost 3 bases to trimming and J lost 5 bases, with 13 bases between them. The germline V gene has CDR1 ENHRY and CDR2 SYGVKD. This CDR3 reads CAISERGGRTEAFF. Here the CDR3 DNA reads TGTGCCATCAGTGAACGTGGGGGAAGAACTGAAGCTTTCTTT.

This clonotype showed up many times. The CDR3: CASSLEGYPLYEQYF. DNA for the CDR3: TGCGCCAGCAGCTTGGAGGGCTACCCCCTCTACGAGCAGTACTTC. This chain links TRBV5-1 with TRBJ2-7; D remains ambiguous. The CDR3 is 15 residues long. CDR1 is SGHRS, CDR2 YFSETQ, per germline. The V end lost 0 bases, the J end lost 3 bases, and 13 bases lay between the germline ends. Complete variable domain (other parts from reference TRBV5-1 and TRBJ2-7): KAGVTQTPRYLIKTRGQQVTLSCSPISGHRSVSWYQQTPGQGLQFLFEYFSETQRNKGNFPGRFSGRQFSNSRSEMNVSTLELGDSALYLCASSLEGYPLYEQYFGPGTRLTVT.

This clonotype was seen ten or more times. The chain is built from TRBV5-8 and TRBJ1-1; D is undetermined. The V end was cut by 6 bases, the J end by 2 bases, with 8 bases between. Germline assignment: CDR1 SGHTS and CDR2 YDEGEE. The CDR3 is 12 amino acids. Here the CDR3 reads CASIPENTEAFF. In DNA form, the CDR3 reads TGTGCCAGCATACCAGAAAACACTGAAGCTTTCTTT.

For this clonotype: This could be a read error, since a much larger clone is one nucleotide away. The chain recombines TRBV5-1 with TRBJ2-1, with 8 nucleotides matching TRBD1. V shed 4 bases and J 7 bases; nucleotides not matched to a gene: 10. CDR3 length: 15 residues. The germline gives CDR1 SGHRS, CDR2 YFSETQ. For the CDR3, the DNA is TGCGCCAGCAGCCCGGACAGGGTCCGGAGAAATGAGCAGTTCTTC. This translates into CASSPDRVRRNEQFF.

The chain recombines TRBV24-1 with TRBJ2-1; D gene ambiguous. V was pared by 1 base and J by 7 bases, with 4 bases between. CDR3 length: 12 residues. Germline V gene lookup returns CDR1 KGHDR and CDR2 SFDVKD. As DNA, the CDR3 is TGTGCCACCAGTGATTTAGGGAATGAGCAGTTCTTC. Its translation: CATSDLGNEQFF.

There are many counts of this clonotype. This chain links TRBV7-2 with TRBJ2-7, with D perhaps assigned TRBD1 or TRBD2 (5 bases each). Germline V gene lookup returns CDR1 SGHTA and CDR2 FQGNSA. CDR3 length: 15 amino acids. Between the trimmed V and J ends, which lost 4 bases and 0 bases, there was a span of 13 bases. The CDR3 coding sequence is TGTGCCAGCAGCTCTCCTTATGGGGGCTCCTACGAGCAGTACTTC. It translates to CASSSPYGGSYEQYF.

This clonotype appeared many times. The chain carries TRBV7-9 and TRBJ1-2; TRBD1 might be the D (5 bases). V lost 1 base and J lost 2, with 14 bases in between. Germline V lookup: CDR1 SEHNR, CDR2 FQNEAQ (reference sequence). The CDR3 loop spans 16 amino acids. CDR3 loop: CASSLGGKGHNYGYTF. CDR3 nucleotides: TGTGCCAGCAGCTTAGGCGGAAAGGGGCACAACTATGGCTACACCTTC.

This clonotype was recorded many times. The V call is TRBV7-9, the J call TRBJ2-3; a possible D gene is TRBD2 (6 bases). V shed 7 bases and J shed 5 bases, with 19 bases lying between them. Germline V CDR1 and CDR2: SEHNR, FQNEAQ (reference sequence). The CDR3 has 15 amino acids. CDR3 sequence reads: CASTLFRESLDTQYF. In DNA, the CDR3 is TGTGCCAGCACCTTGTTTCGGGAGTCTCTAGATACGCAGTATTTT.

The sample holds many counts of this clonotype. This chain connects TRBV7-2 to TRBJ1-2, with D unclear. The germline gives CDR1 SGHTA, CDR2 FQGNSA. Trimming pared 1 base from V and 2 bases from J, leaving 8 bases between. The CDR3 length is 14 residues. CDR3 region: CASSLGVENYGYTF. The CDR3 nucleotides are TGTGCCAGCAGCTTAGGGGTGGAGAACTATGGCTACACCTTC.

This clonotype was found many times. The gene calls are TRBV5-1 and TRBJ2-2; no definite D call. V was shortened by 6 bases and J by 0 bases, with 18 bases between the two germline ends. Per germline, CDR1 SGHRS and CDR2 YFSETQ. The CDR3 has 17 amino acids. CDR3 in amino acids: CASTPLTGRSNTGELFF. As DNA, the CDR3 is TGCGCCAGCACCCCCTTAACTGGGCGATCGAACACCGGGGAGCTGTTTTTT.

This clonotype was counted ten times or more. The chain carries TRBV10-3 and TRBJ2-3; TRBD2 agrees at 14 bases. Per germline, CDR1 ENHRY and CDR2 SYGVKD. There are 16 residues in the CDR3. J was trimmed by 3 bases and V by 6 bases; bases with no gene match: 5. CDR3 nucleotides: TGTGCCATCAGGCAGGGACTAGCGGGGGAAACAGATACGCAGTATTTT. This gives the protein CAIRQGLAGETDTQYF.

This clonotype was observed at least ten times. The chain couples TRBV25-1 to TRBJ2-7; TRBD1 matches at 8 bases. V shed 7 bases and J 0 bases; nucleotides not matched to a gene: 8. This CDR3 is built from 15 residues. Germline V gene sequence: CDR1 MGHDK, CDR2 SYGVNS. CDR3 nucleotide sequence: TGTGCCAGCACACGACAGGGGAGGTCCTCCTACGAGCAGTACTTC. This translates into CASTRQGRSSYEQYF.

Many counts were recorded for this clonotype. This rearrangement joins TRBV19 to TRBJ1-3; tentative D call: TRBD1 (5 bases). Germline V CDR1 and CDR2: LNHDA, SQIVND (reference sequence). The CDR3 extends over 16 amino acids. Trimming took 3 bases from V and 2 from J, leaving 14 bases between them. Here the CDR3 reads CASSISSGPAGNTIYF. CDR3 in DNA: TGTGCCAGTAGTATTTCATCAGGGCCCGCTGGAAACACCATATATTTT.

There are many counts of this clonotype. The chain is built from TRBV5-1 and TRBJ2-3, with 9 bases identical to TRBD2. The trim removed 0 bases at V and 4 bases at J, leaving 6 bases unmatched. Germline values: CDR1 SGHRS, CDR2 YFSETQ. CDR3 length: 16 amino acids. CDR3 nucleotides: TGCGCCAGCAGCTTGGTTGCAGCGGGGGGATCAGATACGCAGTATTTT. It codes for CASSLVAAGGSDTQYF.

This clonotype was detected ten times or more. CDR3 nucleotide sequence: TGCGCCAGCACAGGGACAGGGATCATCACAGATACGCAGTATTTT. Translation: CASTGTGIITDTQYF. The J gene is TRBJ2-3, the V gene TRBV5-1, with 9 bases that match TRBD1. This CDR3 contains 15 residues. The junction had 7 bases not matched to a gene; V was cut back by 6 bases and J by 2 bases. Germline lookup yields CDR1 SGHRS and CDR2 YFSETQ.

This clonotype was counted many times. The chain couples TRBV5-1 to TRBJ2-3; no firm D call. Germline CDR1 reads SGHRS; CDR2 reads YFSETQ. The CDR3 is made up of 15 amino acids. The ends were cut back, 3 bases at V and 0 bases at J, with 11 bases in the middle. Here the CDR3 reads CASSSTTASTDTQYF. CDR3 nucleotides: TGCGCCAGCAGCTCTACGACGGCTAGCACAGATACGCAGTATTTT.

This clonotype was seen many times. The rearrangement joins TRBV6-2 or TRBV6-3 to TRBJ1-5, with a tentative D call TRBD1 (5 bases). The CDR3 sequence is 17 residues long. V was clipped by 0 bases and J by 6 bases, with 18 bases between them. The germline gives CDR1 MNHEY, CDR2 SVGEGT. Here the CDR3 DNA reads TGTGCCAGCAGTTACTCGATCGCCGGGGGTCAGGGTCAGCCCCAGCATTTT. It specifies CASSYSIAGGQGQPQHF.

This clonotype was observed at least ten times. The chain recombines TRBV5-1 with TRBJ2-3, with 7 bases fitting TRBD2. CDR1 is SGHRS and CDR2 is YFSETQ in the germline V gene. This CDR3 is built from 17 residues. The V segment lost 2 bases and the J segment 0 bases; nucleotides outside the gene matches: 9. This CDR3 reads CASSFHVAGVSTDTQYF. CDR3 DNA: TGCGCCAGCAGCTTTCATGTGGCGGGAGTAAGCACAGATACGCAGTATTTT.

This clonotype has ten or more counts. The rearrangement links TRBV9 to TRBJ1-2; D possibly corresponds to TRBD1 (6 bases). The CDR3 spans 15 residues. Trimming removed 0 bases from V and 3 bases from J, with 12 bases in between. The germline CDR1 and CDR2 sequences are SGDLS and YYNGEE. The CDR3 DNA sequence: TGTGCCAGCAGCGTAGGGGCAGGGGATGACTATGGCTACACCTTC. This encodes CASSVGAGDDYGYTF.

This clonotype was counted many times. CDR3 sequence reads: CASSPGLGQETQYF. The CDR3 DNA is TGTGCCAGCAGCCCAGGACTAGGCCAAGAGACCCAGTACTTC. The chain links TRBV5-6 to TRBJ2-5; 7 nucleotides agree with TRBD2. With V trimmed by 4 bases and J by 1 base, 4 bases remained unmatched. This CDR3 is 14 amino acids long. CDR1 and CDR2 from the germline V gene are SGHDT and YYEEEE.

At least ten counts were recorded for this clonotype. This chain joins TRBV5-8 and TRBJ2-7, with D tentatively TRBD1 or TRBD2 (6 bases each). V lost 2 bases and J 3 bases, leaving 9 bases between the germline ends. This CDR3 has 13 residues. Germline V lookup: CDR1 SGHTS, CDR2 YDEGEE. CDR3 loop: CASSFKGGYEQYF. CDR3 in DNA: TGTGCCAGCAGCTTCAAGGGGGGCTACGAGCAGTACTTC.

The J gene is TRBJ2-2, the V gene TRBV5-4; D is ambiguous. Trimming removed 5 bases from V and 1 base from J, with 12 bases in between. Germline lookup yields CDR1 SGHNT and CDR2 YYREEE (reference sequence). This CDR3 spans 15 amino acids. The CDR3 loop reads CASSFGRQNTGELFF. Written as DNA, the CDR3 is TGTGCCAGCAGTTTTGGCAGACAGAACACCGGGGAGCTGTTTTTT.

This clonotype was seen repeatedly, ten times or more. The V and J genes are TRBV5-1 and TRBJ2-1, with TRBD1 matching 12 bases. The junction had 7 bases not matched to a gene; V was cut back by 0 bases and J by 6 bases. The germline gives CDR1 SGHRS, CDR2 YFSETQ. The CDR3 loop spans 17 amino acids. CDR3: CASSLAMGQGAVNEQFF. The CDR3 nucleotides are TGCGCCAGCAGCTTGGCCATGGGACAGGGGGCTGTCAATGAGCAGTTCTTC.

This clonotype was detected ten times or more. The chain's CDR3 is CATSWRQAGDTQYF. CDR3 DNA sequence: TGTGCCACCAGTTGGAGACAGGCCGGGGATACGCAGTATTTT. The rearrangement joins TRBV24-1 to TRBJ2-3, with D perhaps TRBD1 (6 bases). From germline, CDR1 is KGHDR and CDR2 SFDVKD. Trimming stripped 6 bases from V and 6 bases from J, with 15 bases between. This CDR3 has 14 residues.

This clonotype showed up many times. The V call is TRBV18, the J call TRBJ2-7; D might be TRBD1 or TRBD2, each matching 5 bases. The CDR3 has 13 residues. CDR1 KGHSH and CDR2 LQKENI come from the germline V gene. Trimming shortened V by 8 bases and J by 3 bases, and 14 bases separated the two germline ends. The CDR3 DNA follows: TGTGCCAGCGGCCGGGACGTAGTCTACGAGCAGTACTTC. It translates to CASGRDVVYEQYF.

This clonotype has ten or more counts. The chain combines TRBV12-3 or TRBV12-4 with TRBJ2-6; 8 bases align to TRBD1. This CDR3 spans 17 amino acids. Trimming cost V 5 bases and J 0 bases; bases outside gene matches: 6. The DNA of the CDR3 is TGTGCCAGCAGTCTCCGACAGGGGCCCTCTGGGGCCAACGTCCTGACTTTC. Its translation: CASSLRQGPSGANVLTF.

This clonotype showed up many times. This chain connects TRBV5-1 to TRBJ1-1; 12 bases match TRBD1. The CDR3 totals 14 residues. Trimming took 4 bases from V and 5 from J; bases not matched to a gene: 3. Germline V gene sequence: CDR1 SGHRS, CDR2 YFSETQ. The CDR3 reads CASSRDRGLTEAFF. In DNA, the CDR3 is TGCGCCAGCAGCCGGGACAGGGGGCTGACTGAAGCTTTCTTT.

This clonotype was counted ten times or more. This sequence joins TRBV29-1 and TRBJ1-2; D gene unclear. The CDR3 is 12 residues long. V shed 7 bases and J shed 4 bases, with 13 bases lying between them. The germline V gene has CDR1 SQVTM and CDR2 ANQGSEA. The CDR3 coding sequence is TGCAGCGGGGGAGGACGGCTCTATGGCTACACCTTC. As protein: CSGGGRLYGYTF.